This T cell receptor beta chain was profiled in a study of identical twins. Study-wide results and limits: The abundant beta clonotypes from cord blood had fewer insertions, and memory repertoires had none of this.

MiXCR, applied by TCRdb to the 5' RACE reads, yields one record per CDR3 protein. Here the sample spans 470,000 or so distinct CDR3 sequences, 20% to 30% being singletons. A word on this clonotype: Its target is not known.

Deletions cut 3 bases from V and 6 bases from J, with 15 bases between. The CDR3 contains 15 residues. The same sample was also used in a study of T cells expressing NK-cell markers. That source adds: One of the eight sequenced donors was seronegative, whereas the other seven were HCMV-seropositive.

This TCR derives from a woman between 18 and 30 years old in good health. This chain connects TRBV12-3 or TRBV12-4 to TRBJ2-1; the D gene is possibly TRBD1 (6 bases). Specimen: CD4+ T cells sorted from blood. The CDR3 sequence: CASSFAQGMGNEQFF. The DNA for the CDR3 is TGTGCCAGCAGTTTCGCACAGGGAATGGGCAATGAGCAGTTCTTC.